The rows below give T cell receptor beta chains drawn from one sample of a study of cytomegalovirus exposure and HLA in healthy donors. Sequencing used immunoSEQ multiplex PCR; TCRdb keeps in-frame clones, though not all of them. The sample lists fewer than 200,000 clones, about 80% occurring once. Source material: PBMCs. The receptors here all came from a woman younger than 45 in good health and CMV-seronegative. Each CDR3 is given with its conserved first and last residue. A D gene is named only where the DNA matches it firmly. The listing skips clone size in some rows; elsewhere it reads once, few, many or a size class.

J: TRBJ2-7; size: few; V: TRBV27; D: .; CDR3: CASSLFLQGRHEQYF; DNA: TGTGCCAGCAGTTTATTCCTACAGGGTAGGCACGAGCAGTACTTC
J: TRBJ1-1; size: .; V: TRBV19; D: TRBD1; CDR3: CASSEGTGMNTEAFF; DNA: TGTGCCAGTAGTGAAGGGACAGGGATGAACACTGAAGCTTTCTTT
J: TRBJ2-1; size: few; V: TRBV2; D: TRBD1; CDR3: CASSDVGRWDRVSNEQFF; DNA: TGTGCCAGCAGTGATGTGGGCCGGTGGGACAGGGTGAGCAATGAGCAGTTCTTC
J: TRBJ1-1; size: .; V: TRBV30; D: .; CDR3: CAWITPGQNTEAFF; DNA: TGTGCCTGGATCACCCCGGGACAAAACACTGAAGCTTTCTTT
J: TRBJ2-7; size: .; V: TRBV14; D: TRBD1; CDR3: CASSRSWTGGFDEQYF; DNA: TGTGCCAGCAGCCGCTCCTGGACAGGGGGCTTCGACGAGCAGTACTTC
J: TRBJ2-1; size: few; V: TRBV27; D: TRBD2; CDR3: CASTGGPYNEQFF; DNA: TGTGCCAGCACGGGGGGGCCCTACAATGAGCAGTTCTTC
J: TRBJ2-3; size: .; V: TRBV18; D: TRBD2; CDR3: CASSPSLAGVGDTQYF; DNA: TGTGCCAGCTCACCAAGTCTAGCGGGAGTGGGAGATACGCAGTATTTT
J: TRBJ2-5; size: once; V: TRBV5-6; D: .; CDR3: CASSLPTGPSQETQYF; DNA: TGTGCCAGCAGCCTACCGACAGGTCCATCACAAGAGACCCAGTACTTC
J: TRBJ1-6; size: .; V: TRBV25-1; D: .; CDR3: CASRSDNNSPLHF; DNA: TGTGCCAGCAGATCCGACAATAATTCACCCCTCCACTTT
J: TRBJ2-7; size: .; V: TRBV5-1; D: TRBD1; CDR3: CASSPDRGRWDEQYF; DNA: TGCGCCAGCAGCCCGGACAGGGGGCGATGGGACGAGCAGTACTTC
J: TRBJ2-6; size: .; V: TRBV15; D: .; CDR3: CATSRGIPGGRADSGANGLTF; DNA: TGTGCCACCAGCAGAGGGATCCCGGGGGGCAGGGCAGACTCTGGGGCCAACGGCCTGACTTTC
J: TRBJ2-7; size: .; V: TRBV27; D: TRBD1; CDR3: CASSLGQFSYEQYF; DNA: TGTGCCAGCAGTTTGGGACAGTTCTCCTACGAGCAGTACTTC
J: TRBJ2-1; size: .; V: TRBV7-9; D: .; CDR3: CASSLDSPYNEQFF; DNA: TGTGCCAGCAGCCTAGACAGCCCCTACAATGAGCAGTTCTTC
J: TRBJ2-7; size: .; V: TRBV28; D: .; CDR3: CASSVPFEGGREQYF; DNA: TGTGCCAGCAGTGTACCTTTTGAAGGGGGAAGAGAGCAGTACTTC
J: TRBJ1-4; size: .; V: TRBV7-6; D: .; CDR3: CASSFTAATNEKLFF; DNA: TGTGCCAGCAGCTTTACAGCCGCAACTAATGAAAAACTGTTTTTT
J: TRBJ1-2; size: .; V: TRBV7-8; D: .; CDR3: CASSLRTVYGYTF; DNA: TGTGCCAGCAGCTTACGCACGGTTTATGGCTACACCTTC
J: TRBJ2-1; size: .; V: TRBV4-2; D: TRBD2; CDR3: CASSQDLLAANYNEQFF; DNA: TGTGCCAGCAGCCAAGATTTGCTAGCGGCTAACTACAATGAGCAGTTCTTC
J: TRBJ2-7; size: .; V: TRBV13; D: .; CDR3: CASSLGRGGLAYEQYF; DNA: TGTGCCAGCAGCTTAGGAAGGGGCGGCCTCGCCTACGAGCAGTACTTC
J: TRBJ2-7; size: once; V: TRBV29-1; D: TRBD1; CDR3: CSAGTGGWNEQYF; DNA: TGCAGCGCCGGGACAGGGGGCTGGAACGAGCAGTACTTC
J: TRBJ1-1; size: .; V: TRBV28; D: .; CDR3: CASSLPQMNTEAFF; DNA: TGTGCCAGCAGTCTCCCCCAGATGAACACTGAAGCTTTCTTT
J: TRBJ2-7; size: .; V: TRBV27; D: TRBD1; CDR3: CASSLDRARPYEQYF; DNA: TGTGCCAGCAGTCTGGACAGGGCCCGTCCCTACGAGCAGTACTTC
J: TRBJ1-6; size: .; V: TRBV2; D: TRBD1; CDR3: CASSAEDRALGSPLHF; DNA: TGTGCCAGCAGTGCTGAGGACAGGGCCCTTGGTTCACCCCTCCACTTT
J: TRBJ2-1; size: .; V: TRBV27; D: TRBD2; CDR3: CASRPAGTSGINEQFF; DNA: TGTGCCAGCAGACCTGCCGGGACTAGCGGGATCAATGAGCAGTTCTTC
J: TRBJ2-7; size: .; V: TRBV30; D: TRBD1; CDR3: CAWGTGTPYEQYF; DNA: TGTGCCTGGGGGACAGGGACCCCCTACGAGCAGTACTTC
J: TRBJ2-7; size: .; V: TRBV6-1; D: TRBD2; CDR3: CASSSGLGRSYEQYF; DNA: TGTGCCAGCAGTTCTGGACTAGGAAGATCCTACGAGCAGTACTTC
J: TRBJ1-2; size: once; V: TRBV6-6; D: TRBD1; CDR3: CASSYSTGQGYTF; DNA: TGTGCCAGCAGTTACTCGACAGGGCAGGGCTACACCTTC
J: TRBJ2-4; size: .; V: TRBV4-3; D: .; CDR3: CASSQGGGAKNSQYF; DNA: TGCGCCAGCAGCCAAGGAGGGGGAGCCAAAAACAGTCAGTACTTC